These T cell receptor beta chains were read from a single sample in a study of blood T cell repertoires in COVID-19. Using immunoSEQ multiplex PCR, the repertoire was profiled, and TCRdb retains in-frame clones only, with some absent. Seen here are 200,000 to 300,000 clones, under 90% observed once, and the top ten hold under 5.5%. Sequenced sample: peripheral blood. The receptors derive from a man aged 60 to 69 with acute or convalescent COVID-19. Both conserved end residues are part of each CDR3. The D gene is left open where the match is weak. Size is omitted from some rows. Given values are once, few, many or a class for expanded clones.

clone_size	v_call	d_call	j_call	cdr3_aa
.	TRBV25-1	TRBD2	TRBJ2-3	CASSERRLAGSTDTQYF
.	TRBV6-2/TRBV6-3	.	TRBJ1-1	CASSSTTGFWDTEAFF
.	TRBV13	.	TRBJ1-2	CASSSQVVRPINYGYTF
.	TRBV7-6	TRBD1	TRBJ2-7	CASSLSPQGAQNEQYF
.	TRBV6-5	.	TRBJ2-1	CASSYSILAQNEQFF
.	TRBV2	TRBD1	TRBJ2-5	CASSTGTAEETQYF
once	TRBV9	.	TRBJ1-1	CASSVVPGEIAEAFF
.	TRBV5-4	.	TRBJ2-7	CASSPSQGSSSYEQYF
.	TRBV29-1	.	TRBJ2-7	CSVDRGVGYEQYF
.	TRBV5-4	.	TRBJ2-3	CASSLKAADTQYF
.	TRBV6-6	TRBD2	TRBJ2-5	CASSSRVLAGETQYF
.	TRBV7-2	TRBD1	TRBJ2-7	CASSLLPGQGYEQYF
.	TRBV7-9	.	TRBJ1-2	CASSLLRGYGYTF
.	TRBV19	.	TRBJ2-7	CASSIDRGLSYEQYF
.	TRBV5-1	.	TRBJ2-6	CASKPNPGAGANVLTF
.	TRBV4-2	.	TRBJ2-7	CASSQDRDGKNSYEQYF
.	TRBV7-9	.	TRBJ2-7	CASSPGPDRFYEQYF
.	TRBV4-3	.	TRBJ2-2	CASSQGLQNTGELFF
.	TRBV5-8	.	TRBJ2-3	CASSLPLSRQARADTQYF
few	TRBV5-3	TRBD1	TRBJ2-2	CARSFLGQGETGELFF
.	TRBV2	TRBD1	TRBJ1-2	CASSTLVTGFGYTF
.	TRBV9	TRBD2	TRBJ2-1	CASSPRLAGYNEQFF
few	TRBV29-1	.	TRBJ2-7	CSVGTASVYEQYF
few	TRBV2	.	TRBJ1-2	CASILLTLPNYGYTF
.	TRBV29-1	TRBD1	TRBJ2-5	CSVDRGRETQYF
.	TRBV21-1	.	TRBJ2-7	CASSPRVAGGLSYEQYF
.	TRBV7-7	.	TRBJ2-3	CASSLEWTASTDTQYF
.	TRBV30	TRBD2	TRBJ2-1	CAWSQTGGLISYNEQFF
.	TRBV5-5	TRBD1	TRBJ1-1	CASSHRGDTEAFF
.	TRBV5-6	TRBD1	TRBJ1-5	CASSWGQGYQPQHF
once	TRBV6-4	.	TRBJ1-6	CASSDKAGVGGSSPLHF
.	TRBV7-8	.	TRBJ2-1	CASSLGSPGNEQFF
.	TRBV7-2	.	TRBJ2-1	CASSRSAASSYNEQFF
.	TRBV3-1/TRBV3-2	.	TRBJ1-3	CATAGGNTIYF
.	TRBV2	TRBD1	TRBJ2-4	CATRDRESKNIQYF
.	TRBV27	.	TRBJ2-1	CASSFEVGSYNEQFF
.	TRBV3-1/TRBV3-2	.	TRBJ1-3	CASSRTGSSGNTIYF
once	TRBV9	TRBD1	TRBJ2-2	CASSVGGDRGFTGELFF